One sample yielded the 22 T cell receptor beta chains listed below, sequenced in a study of CD8+ T cells in alopecia areata. The sample's treatment: oral pan-JAK inhibitor, 5-10 mg twice daily. Once RNA had been extracted, it was reverse transcribed into cDNA to act as the sequencing template. TCRdb's copy holds only in-frame clones and misses some; the assay was immunoSEQ multiplex PCR. Of about 160,000 clones listed, about two thirds are singletons. The specimen comprised CD4+ T cells sorted from blood, sampled at week 4, from a patient treated with tofacitinib. The receptors shown here come from a human donor with alopecia areata.

The chain links TRBV30 to TRBJ1-6, with 8 positions matching TRBD1. CDR3 length equals 14 residues. CDR1 GTSNPN and CDR2 SVGIG come from the germline V gene (reference sequence). With V trimmed by 3 bases and J by 10 bases, 8 bases remained unmatched. CDR3 protein: CAWSADRGASPLHF. For the CDR3, the DNA is TGTGCCTGGAGCGCTGACAGGGGTGCCTCACCCCTCCACTTT.

The V call is TRBV9, the J call TRBJ2-5; unclear D gene. The length of the CDR3 is 15 residues. V was trimmed by 0 bases and J by 3 bases, leaving 12 bases between them. Germline loops: CDR1 SGDLS, CDR2 YYNGEE. CDR3 amino acids: CASSVGRPREETQYF. CDR3 in DNA: TGTGCCAGCAGCGTAGGTCGGCCCCGAGAAGAGACCCAGTACTTC.

This chain uses TRBV6-6 with TRBJ1-1, with unresolved D. V shed 4 bases and J shed 5 bases, with 11 bases lying between them. Germline V gene lookup returns CDR1 MNHNY and CDR2 SVGAGI (reference sequence). The CDR3 sequence is 13 residues long. CDR3 protein: CASSSPPGTEAFF. The DNA for the CDR3 is TGTGCCAGCAGTTCCCCTCCGGGGACTGAAGCTTTCTTT.

The V call is TRBV30, the J call TRBJ1-5; D is uncertain. The CDR3 length is 13 residues. V was trimmed by 2 bases and J by 2 bases, leaving 7 bases between them. Germline V gene data show CDR1 as GTSNPN and CDR2 as SVGIG (reference sequence). The DNA for the CDR3 is TGTGCCTGGAGTAGGGCCCGCAATCAGCCCCAGCATTTT. Its translation: CAWSRARNQPQHF. The entire variable domain, with the rest obtained from reference TRBV30 and TRBJ1-5, is as follows: SQTIHQWPATLVQPVGSPLSLECTVEGTSNPNLYWYRQAAGRGLQLLFYSVGIGQISSEVPQNLSASRPQDRQFILSSKKLLLSDSGFYLCAWSRARNQPQHFGDGTRLSIL.

V and J are TRBV6-5 and TRBJ2-1; D perhaps matches TRBD2 (6 bases). The CDR3 loop spans 15 amino acids. V lost 2 bases and J lost 4, with 12 bases in between. Per germline, CDR1 MNHEY and CDR2 SVGAGI. The CDR3 bases are TGTGCCAGCAGTTACGGGGGACTGGAGTACAATGAGCAGTTCTTC. Protein product: CASSYGGLEYNEQFF.

This clone was counted between two and nine times. The V call is TRBV29-1, the J call TRBJ1-1; D is unresolved. This CDR3 contains 14 residues. Germline CDR1 reads SQVTM; CDR2 reads ANQGSEA. Trimming removed 6 bases from V and 1 base from J, with 15 bases in between. CDR3 DNA: TGCAGCGTGCGCCCCACTCTGGCGAACACTGAAGCTTTCTTT. Translated, it gives CSVRPTLANTEAFF.

The V gene is TRBV4-2, the J gene TRBJ2-6; tentative D call: TRBD1 (6 bases). Trimming shortened V by 1 base and J by 6 bases, and 13 bases separated the two germline ends. The CDR3 length is 16 residues. Germline V gene lookup returns CDR1 LGHNA and CDR2 YNFKEQ. The CDR3 here is CASSQGTRQVANVLTF. The CDR3 nucleotides are TGTGCCAGCAGCCAAGGGACAAGACAGGTGGCCAACGTCCTGACTTTC.

The gene calls are TRBV10-3 and TRBJ2-3; D uncertain. V was pared by 4 bases and J by 1 base, with 3 bases between. Looked up from germline, CDR1 is ENHRY and CDR2 is SYGVKD. The CDR3 covers 12 residues. CDR3 DNA sequence: TGTGCCATCAGTGTCGGCACAGATACGCAGTATTTT. It codes for CAISVGTDTQYF.

This rearrangement joins TRBV6-5 to TRBJ2-7; TRBD1 is a possible D gene (5 bases). Trimming shortened V by 5 bases and J by 2 bases, and 7 bases separated the two germline ends. Germline V CDR1 and CDR2: MNHEY, SVGAGI. This CDR3 spans 12 amino acids. The CDR3 reads CASSQGTYEQYF. The CDR3 DNA reads as TGTGCCAGCAGTCAGGGCACCTACGAGCAGTACTTC.

The chain is built from TRBV30 and TRBJ1-1; D ambiguous. The V and J ends lost 0 bases and 1 base respectively, with 6 bases between them. CDR1 is GTSNPN and CDR2 is SVGIG in the germline V gene (reference sequence). The CDR3 spans 13 residues. The CDR3 spells CAWSVAQNTEAFF. The CDR3 DNA sequence: TGTGCCTGGAGTGTAGCACAGAACACTGAAGCTTTCTTT.

This clone showed up just a few times. This sequence joins TRBV10-3 and TRBJ2-7; D uncertain. The germline V gene has CDR1 ENHRY and CDR2 SYGVKD. With 0 bases removed from V and 6 bases from J, the gap between germline ends came to 3 bases. The CDR3 length is 11 residues. The CDR3 DNA reads TGTGCCATCAGTGAGTCGGTCGAGCAGTACTTC. It yields the protein CAISESVEQYF.

This sequence joins TRBV25-1 and TRBJ2-5; 8 bases are shared with TRBD1. The CDR3 is 14 amino acids. With 3 bases clipped from V and 4 bases from J, the junction kept 4 bases outside the gene matches. CDR1 MGHDK and CDR2 SYGVNS come from the germline V gene. CDR3 nucleotide sequence: TGTGCCAGCAGTGATCCCAGGGGGCTAGAGACCCAGTACTTC. The encoded protein is CASSDPRGLETQYF.

This clone was seen more than once but under ten times. As DNA, the CDR3 is TGTGCCAGTACAACTCCGGGACAGGGGTACACTGAAGCTTTCTTT. It codes for CASTTPGQGYTEAFF. This chain links TRBV19 with TRBJ1-1; 10 bases are a match to TRBD1. This CDR3 contains 15 residues. Germline CDR1 LNHDA, CDR2 SQIVND (reference sequence). J was trimmed by 3 bases and V by 7 bases; bases with no gene match: 8. The full variable domain, rest sourced from reference TRBV19 and TRBJ1-1, is DGGITQSPKYLFRKEGQNVTLSCEQNLNHDAMYWYRQDPGQGLRLIYYSQIVNDFQKGDIAEGYSVSREKKESFPLTVTSAQKNPTAFYLCASTTPGQGYTEAFFGQGTRLTVV.

The DNA for the CDR3 is TGTGCCAGCAGCTTTAGTTTAAGCCTGAGTTCACCCCTCCACTTT. Residues: CASSFSLSLSSPLHF. The chain is built from TRBV7-9 and TRBJ1-6; D not certain. Germline V CDR1 and CDR2: SEHNR, FQNEAQ (reference sequence). Trimming shortened V by 3 bases and J by 9 bases, and 15 bases separated the two germline ends. This CDR3 is 15 amino acids long.

The chain couples TRBV12-5 to TRBJ1-5; 9 positions match TRBD1. There are 15 residues in the CDR3. In germline, CDR1 is LGHNT, CDR2 FRNRAP. Trimming took 1 base from V and 5 from J; bases not matched to a gene: 3. The CDR3 DNA follows: TGTGCTAGTGGTTTGGGGACAGGGGATTATCAGCCCCAGCATTTT. It translates to CASGLGTGDYQPQHF.

Many counts were recorded for this clone. CDR3 residues: CASSQDSQETQYF. CDR3 nucleotides: TGTGCCAGCAGCCAGGACAGCCAAGAGACCCAGTACTTC. The gene calls are TRBV7-3 and TRBJ2-5; the D gene is possibly TRBD1 (6 bases). The CDR3 runs to 13 residues. Trimming took off 5 bases at V and 1 base at J, with 8 bases between the two ends. The germline V gene has CDR1 SGHTA and CDR2 FQGTGA.

The chain combines TRBV23-1 with TRBJ2-1; tentatively, D is TRBD1 (5 bases). TRBV23-1 belongs to the ORF category, with a function that is uncertain. Trimming took 0 bases from V and 7 from J, leaving 13 bases between them. The CDR3 runs to 15 residues. As DNA, the CDR3 is TGCGCCAGCAGTCAATCTGCCGCAGGGTTGAATGAGCAGTTCTTC. It encodes CASSQSAAGLNEQFF.

The CDR3 DNA sequence: TGCAGCGTTGAAGATCTAGGACAGACGAGGGATGAGCAGTTCTTC. It encodes CSVEDLGQTRDEQFF. This chain uses TRBV29-1 with TRBJ2-1, with a possible D match to TRBD1 (6 bases). This CDR3 has 15 residues. Germline V gene sequence: CDR1 SQVTM, CDR2 ANQGSEA. Trimming took off 0 bases at V and 8 bases at J, with 17 bases between the two ends.

This clone was seen more than once but under ten times. The chain links TRBV10-3 to TRBJ2-2; D is perhaps TRBD2 (5 bases). Trimming pared 10 bases from V and 1 base from J, leaving 16 bases between. The CDR3 totals 15 residues. Looked up from germline, CDR1 is ENHRY and CDR2 is SYGVKD. Here the CDR3 reads CASRGRLVNTGELFF. The CDR3 DNA reads TGTGCCAGCCGGGGAAGGCTAGTGAACACCGGGGAGCTGTTTTTT.

This sequence joins TRBV12-5 and TRBJ1-1; D is undetermined. Trimming left V 6 bases short and J 4 bases short, with 9 bases between. CDR3 length equals 12 residues. Per the germline V gene, CDR1 is LGHNT and CDR2 is FRNRAP. CDR3 DNA: TGTGCTAGTGGACAGATGGGCACTGAAGCTTTCTTT. Amino acid sequence: CASGQMGTEAFF. Using reference TRBV12-5 and TRBJ1-1 for the parts outside the CDR3, the full variable domain is DARVTQTPRHKVTEMGQEVTMRCQPILGHNTVFWYRQTMMQGLELLAYFRNRAPLDDSGMPKDRFSAEMPDATLATLKIQPSEPRDSAVYFCASGQMGTEAFFGQGTRLTVV.

This clone occurred a few times. Here the CDR3 DNA reads TGTGCCAGCAGCTTGGCGGACAGGTTCCGATCCGAGCAGTACTTC. Translation gives CASSLADRFRSEQYF. The chain has TRBV5-8 and TRBJ2-7, with 7 bases aligning to TRBD1. V shed 0 bases, J shed 6 bases, and the junction held 9 bases outside the gene matches. There are 15 residues in the CDR3. Germline CDR1 reads SGHTS; CDR2 reads YDEGEE.

This clone was picked up a small number of times. This sequence joins TRBV4-1 and TRBJ2-7; 9 bases match TRBD2. This CDR3 has 17 residues. V lost 2 bases and J lost 3; bases outside the gene matches: 11. CDR1 is MGHRA and CDR2 is YSYEKL in the germline V gene. The CDR3 reads CASSQTPLSSGGYEQYF. For the CDR3, the DNA is TGCGCCAGCAGCCAAACCCCCTTGAGTAGCGGGGGCTACGAGCAGTACTTC.